The 24 T cell receptor beta chains below come from one sample, sequenced in a study of blood T cell repertoires in COVID-19 (dated by TCRdb to the early 2020s). Receptors were amplified or captured by the immunoSEQ multiplex PCR assay. TCRdb retrieved this table from immuneACCESS and kept in-frame rearrangements only. Not all clones are present; in checked studies, unresolved V genes account for under half, and no reason is known for the remainder. This sample holds approximately 150,000 clones; 85% to 90% were observed only once. The ten largest clones represent 1.5% to 1.9% of the sample. Sequencing was carried out using peripheral blood. All receptors derive from a woman aged 55-70 years with acute or convalescent COVID-19.

J is TRBJ2-7 and V is TRBV6-2 or TRBV6-3; possibly TRBD2 for D (5 bases). Germline loops: CDR1 MNHEY, CDR2 SVGEGT. The CDR3 contains 18 residues. The V and J ends lost 5 bases and 2 bases respectively, with 25 bases between them. The CDR3 here is CASSPGPLGPGKPYEQYF. The CDR3 DNA follows: TGTGCCAGCAGTCCAGGTCCCCTTGGGCCGGGAAAACCCTACGAGCAGTACTTC.

The rearrangement links TRBV2 to TRBJ2-5; TRBD2 matches 8 bases. The J segment lost 4 bases and the V segment lost 6 bases, leaving 4 bases of the junction unmatched. Germline CDR1 reads SNHLY; CDR2 reads FYNNEI. CDR3 length: 13 residues. CDR3 loop: CASRSGGPETQYF. For the CDR3, the DNA is TGTGCCAGCAGGTCGGGGGGGCCAGAGACCCAGTACTTC.

J is TRBJ1-4 and V is TRBV7-9; TRBD1 matches 8 bases. CDR1 and CDR2 from the germline V gene are SEHNR and FQNEAQ (reference sequence). The CDR3 length is 14 residues. Trimming at V came to 5 bases and at J to 8 bases, leaving 7 bases not matched to a gene. The CDR3 protein is CASSPQGAWEKLFF. Here the CDR3 DNA reads TGTGCCAGCAGCCCCCAGGGGGCTTGGGAAAAACTGTTTTTT. Full variable domain (outside the CDR3, taken from reference TRBV7-9 and TRBJ1-4): DTGVSQNPRHKITKRGQNVTFRCDPISEHNRLYWYRQTLGQGPEFLTYFQNEAQLEKSRLLSDRFSAERPKGSFSTLEIQRTEQGDSAMYLCASSPQGAWEKLFFGSGTQLSVL.

V gene TRBV10-3 combines with J gene TRBJ1-4; D unresolved. Per germline, CDR1 ENHRY and CDR2 SYGVKD. V lost 3 bases, J lost 11 bases, and 19 bases lay in between. The CDR3 has 15 amino acids. As DNA, the CDR3 is TGTGCCATCAGTGATGGGCCGACACCGCGAGGGAAACTGTTTTTT. Translation: CAISDGPTPRGKLFF.

This chain connects TRBV30 to TRBJ1-4; 8 nucleotides match TRBD1. The CDR3 runs 13 residues. Germline values: CDR1 GTSNPN, CDR2 SVGIG (reference sequence). J gave up 8 bases and V 7 bases, and 9 bases lay outside the gene matches. CDR3 amino acids: CASTTGEGEKLFF. The CDR3 region has the DNA TGTGCCTCGACGACAGGGGAGGGAGAAAAACTGTTTTTT.

The chain couples TRBV18 to TRBJ1-2, with D possibly TRBD1 on 5 matching bases. CDR1 and CDR2 (germline): KGHSH, LQKENI. V was shortened by 0 bases and J by 11 bases, with 13 bases between the two germline ends. The CDR3 has 13 residues. The CDR3 here is CASSPPVREEYTF. The CDR3 bases are TGTGCCAGCTCACCACCAGTCAGGGAGGAATACACCTTC.

This clone is a singleton in its sample. The chain carries TRBV24-1 and TRBJ2-2; tentatively, D is TRBD1 (6 bases). The CDR3 loop spans 14 amino acids. Deletions cut 3 bases from V and 4 bases from J, with 8 bases between. Germline-derived CDR1 and CDR2 are KGHDR and SFDVKD. The chain's CDR3 is CATSDHRVTGELFF. The CDR3 DNA reads as TGTGCCACCAGTGATCACAGGGTCACCGGGGAGCTGTTTTTT.

The gene calls are TRBV3-1 (or the pseudogene TRBV3-2) and TRBJ2-1; D gene uncertain. Trimming shortened V by 0 bases and J by 9 bases, and 9 bases separated the two germline ends. This CDR3 contains 13 residues. Germline V gene sequence: CDR1 LGHDT, CDR2 YNNKEL (reference sequence). The CDR3 DNA sequence: TGTGCCAGCAGCCAAGAGCAGTTTGCTGAGCAGTTCTTC. This sequence encodes CASSQEQFAEQFF.

This chain uses TRBV19 with TRBJ1-2, with D possibly matching TRBD1 (5 bases). With 5 bases removed from V and 8 bases from J, the gap between germline ends came to 21 bases. CDR1 LNHDA and CDR2 SQIVND come from the germline V gene (reference sequence). The CDR3 runs to 15 residues. CDR3 amino acids: CASSLQIAAEGGYTF. The CDR3 DNA reads TGTGCCAGTAGTCTCCAGATAGCGGCGGAGGGGGGCTACACCTTC. The entire variable domain, with the rest obtained from reference TRBV19 and TRBJ1-2, is as follows: DGGITQSPKYLFRKEGQNVTLSCEQNLNHDAMYWYRQDPGQGLRLIYYSQIVNDFQKGDIAEGYSVSREKKESFPLTVTSAQKNPTAFYLCASSLQIAAEGGYTFGSGTRLTVV.

The J gene is TRBJ2-2, the V gene TRBV7-2, with 9 positions matching TRBD2. There are 17 residues in the CDR3. Germline CDR1 and CDR2: SGHTA and FQGNSA. V lost 0 bases to trimming and J lost 5 bases; unmatched junction nucleotides: 7. CDR3 in amino acids: CASSLARLAGPTGELFF. CDR3 coding DNA: TGTGCCAGCAGCTTAGCGCGGCTAGCGGGGCCGACCGGGGAGCTGTTTTTT.

The sample holds a few counts of this clone. This chain connects TRBV7-2 to TRBJ1-6, with D perhaps matching TRBD1 (5 bases). Germline CDR1 and CDR2: SGHTA and FQGNSA. The V end lost 8 bases, the J end lost 7 bases, and 21 bases lay between the germline ends. The CDR3 has 16 amino acids. CDR3 amino acids: CASARGDSLINSPLHF. The CDR3 coding sequence is TGTGCCAGCGCCCGAGGGGACTCCCTTATAAATTCACCCCTCCACTTT. The full variable domain, rest sourced from reference TRBV7-2 and TRBJ1-6, is GAGVSQSPSNKVTEKGKDVELRCDPISGHTALYWYRQSLGQGLEFLIYFQGNSAPDKSGLPSDRFSAERTGGSVSTLTIQRTQQEDSAVYLCASARGDSLINSPLHFGNGTRLTVT.

The rearrangement links TRBV19 to TRBJ2-7, with 8 positions matching TRBD1. CDR1 is LNHDA, CDR2 SQIVND, per germline (reference sequence). Trimming removed 5 bases from V and 7 bases from J; junction bases left unmatched: 13. This CDR3 spans 15 amino acids. CDR3 sequence: CASSHGQGSGPEQYF. CDR3 DNA: TGTGCCAGTAGTCATGGACAGGGATCGGGACCAGAGCAGTACTTC.

The V and J genes are TRBV5-6 and TRBJ1-5; D gene ambiguous. Looked up from germline, CDR1 is SGHDT and CDR2 is YYEEEE. Trimming removed 0 bases from V and 0 bases from J, with 7 bases in between. CDR3 length equals 15 residues. The CDR3 region has the DNA TGTGCCAGCAGCTTGGGGCCTTATAGCAATCAGCCCCAGCATTTT. It translates to CASSLGPYSNQPQHF.

This clone was observed a handful of times. The chain is built from TRBV28 and TRBJ1-6; D unclear. V was trimmed by 5 bases and J by 10 bases, leaving 15 bases between them. The germline V gene encodes CDR1 MDHEN and CDR2 SYDVKM. The CDR3 has 14 amino acids. The CDR3 DNA is TGTGCCAGCAGTCCGTCTGACAAACGCTCACCCCTCCACTTT. It is translated as CASSPSDKRSPLHF.

The rearrangement links TRBV7-9 to TRBJ2-5; D might be TRBD1 (5 bases). The CDR3 sequence is 15 residues long. V was cut by 6 bases and J by 7 bases, with 21 bases left in between. Germline V gene sequence: CDR1 SEHNR, CDR2 FQNEAQ (reference sequence). DNA of the CDR3: TGTGCCAGCAGTTCAACGACGGACATCGAAGGGACCCAGTACTTC. Its translation: CASSSTTDIEGTQYF.

The chain joins TRBV28 to TRBJ1-5; 7 nucleotides align to TRBD1. The V segment lost 6 bases and the J segment 4 bases; nucleotides outside the gene matches: 6. The germline V gene encodes CDR1 MDHEN and CDR2 SYDVKM. This CDR3 contains 14 residues. The CDR3 region is CASSTQGWNQPQHF. The DNA for the CDR3 is TGTGCCAGCAGCACACAGGGGTGGAATCAGCCCCAGCATTTT.

The chain couples TRBV7-2 to TRBJ1-2, with D perhaps TRBD1 (6 bases). CDR3 length: 15 amino acids. V was shortened by 5 bases and J by 3 bases, with 16 bases between the two germline ends. In germline, CDR1 is SGHTA, CDR2 FQGNSA. CDR3 amino acids: CASSTLPGGDYGYTF. As DNA, the CDR3 is TGTGCCAGCAGCACCCTTCCGGGGGGCGACTATGGCTACACCTTC.

V and J are TRBV5-4 and TRBJ2-5, with D maybe TRBD1 (6 bases). Germline assignment: CDR1 SGHNT and CDR2 YYREEE (reference sequence). This CDR3 comprises 14 residues. Trimming left V 4 bases short and J 5 bases short, with 15 bases between. Written as DNA, the CDR3 is TGTGCCAGCAGCCGAAGATCAGGGGCTGAGACCCAGTACTTC. This encodes CASSRRSGAETQYF.

V gene TRBV5-6 combines with J gene TRBJ2-2; D is unresolved. This CDR3 has 16 amino acids. Trimming removed 3 bases at V and 4 bases at J, with 16 bases between. Germline V CDR1 and CDR2: SGHDT, YYEEEE. CDR3 in amino acids: CASSYWLTRGTGELFF. The DNA for the CDR3 is TGTGCCAGCAGCTATTGGTTAACCCGAGGCACCGGGGAGCTGTTTTTT. Drawing the rest from reference TRBV5-6 and TRBJ2-2, the complete variable domain is DAGVTQSPTHLIKTRGQQVTLRCSPKSGHDTVSWYQQALGQGPQFIFQYYEEEERQRGNFPDRFSGHQFPNYSSELNVNALLLGDSALYLCASSYWLTRGTGELFFGEGSRLTVL.

A few counts support this clone. This chain joins TRBV14 and TRBJ1-3, with TRBD1 matching over 9 bases. CDR3 size: 17 residues. The V segment lost 1 base and the J segment 0 bases; nucleotides outside the gene matches: 4. Germline lookup yields CDR1 SGHDN and CDR2 FVKESK. The CDR3 here is CASSQGTGALSGNTIYF. In DNA form, the CDR3 reads TGTGCCAGCAGCCAAGGGACAGGGGCTCTCTCTGGAAACACCATATATTTT. The variable domain in full, completed from reference TRBV14 and TRBJ1-3, reads EAGVTQFPSHSVIEKGQTVTLRCDPISGHDNLYWYRRVMGKEIKFLLHFVKESKQDESGMPNNRFLAERTGGTYSTLKVQPAELEDSGVYFCASSQGTGALSGNTIYFGEGSWLTVV.

The chain recombines TRBV30 with TRBJ1-2, with 8 bases lining up with TRBD1. Trimming took 2 bases from V and 8 from J; bases not matched to a gene: 16. Germline assignment: CDR1 GTSNPN and CDR2 SVGIG (reference sequence). This CDR3 comprises 16 residues. The CDR3 is CAWSWGLLTGDRGYTF. CDR3 nucleotides: TGTGCCTGGAGTTGGGGACTATTGACAGGGGACAGGGGCTACACCTTC.

The chain employs TRBV4-3 and TRBJ1-1; 7 positions agree with TRBD1. The V and J ends lost 5 bases and 3 bases, in that order; junction bases with no gene match: 9. Germline loops: CDR1 LGHNA, CDR2 YSLEER. The CDR3 sequence is 15 residues long. This CDR3 reads CASSFQGDLDTEAFF. The CDR3, as DNA: TGCGCCAGCAGCTTCCAGGGGGATTTGGACACTGAAGCTTTCTTT.

V usage is TRBV5-6 and J usage is TRBJ1-1; possibly TRBD1 for D (5 bases). Per the germline V gene, CDR1 is SGHDT and CDR2 is YYEEEE. Trimming removed 2 bases at V and 5 bases at J, with 19 bases between. This CDR3 is built from 16 residues. CDR3 in amino acids: CASSLSNRISWTEAFF. The CDR3 DNA is TGTGCCAGCAGCTTATCTAACAGGATTTCTTGGACTGAAGCTTTCTTT.

This chain uses TRBV27 with TRBJ2-3; weak D call: TRBD1 (5 bases). The CDR3 sequence is 16 residues long. CDR1 and CDR2 from the germline V gene are MNHEY and SMNVEV (reference sequence). Trimming took off 2 bases at V and 2 bases at J, with 14 bases between the two ends. CDR3 amino acids: CASSLIGAEITDTQYF. Written as DNA, the CDR3 is TGTGCCAGCAGTTTAATTGGGGCAGAAATCACAGATACGCAGTATTTT.